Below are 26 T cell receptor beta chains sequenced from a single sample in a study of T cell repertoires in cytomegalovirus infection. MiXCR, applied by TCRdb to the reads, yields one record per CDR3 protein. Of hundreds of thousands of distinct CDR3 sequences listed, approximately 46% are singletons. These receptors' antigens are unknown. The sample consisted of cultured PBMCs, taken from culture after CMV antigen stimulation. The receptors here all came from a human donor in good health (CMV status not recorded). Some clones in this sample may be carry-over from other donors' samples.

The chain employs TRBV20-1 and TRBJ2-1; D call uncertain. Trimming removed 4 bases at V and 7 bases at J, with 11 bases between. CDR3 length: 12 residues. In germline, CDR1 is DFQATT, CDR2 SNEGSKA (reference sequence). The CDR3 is CSATSAGNEQFF. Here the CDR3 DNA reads TGCAGTGCTACCAGCGCTGGGAATGAGCAGTTCTTC.

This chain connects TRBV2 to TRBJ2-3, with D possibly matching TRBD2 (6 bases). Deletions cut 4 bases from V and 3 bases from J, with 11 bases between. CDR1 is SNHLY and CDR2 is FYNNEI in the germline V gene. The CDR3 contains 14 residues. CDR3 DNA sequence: TGTGCCAGCAGTGCCTCGGGGGTAACAGATACGCAGTATTTT. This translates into CASSASGVTDTQYF.

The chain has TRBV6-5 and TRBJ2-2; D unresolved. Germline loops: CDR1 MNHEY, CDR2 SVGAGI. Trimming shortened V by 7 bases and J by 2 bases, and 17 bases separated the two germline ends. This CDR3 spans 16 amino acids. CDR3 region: CASTMKGTVNTGELFF. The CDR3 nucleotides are TGTGCCAGCACCATGAAGGGTACCGTTAACACCGGGGAGCTGTTTTTT.

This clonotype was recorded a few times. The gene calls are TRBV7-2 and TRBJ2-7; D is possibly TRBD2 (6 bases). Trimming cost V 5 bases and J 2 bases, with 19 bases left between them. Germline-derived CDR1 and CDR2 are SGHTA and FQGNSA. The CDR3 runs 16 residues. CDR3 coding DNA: TGTGCCAGCAGCCTCCACGGAGCGGGCGGGCCCTACGAGCAGTACTTC. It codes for CASSLHGAGGPYEQYF.

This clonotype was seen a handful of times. The chain's CDR3 is CASSAPNRGSPEAFF. The CDR3 DNA follows: TGTGCCAGCAGTGCCCCAAATCGAGGGAGCCCTGAAGCTTTCTTT. The gene calls are TRBV12-3 or TRBV12-4 and TRBJ1-1; D is unresolved. The CDR3 runs 15 residues. Trimming took 5 bases from V and 6 from J, leaving 19 bases between them.

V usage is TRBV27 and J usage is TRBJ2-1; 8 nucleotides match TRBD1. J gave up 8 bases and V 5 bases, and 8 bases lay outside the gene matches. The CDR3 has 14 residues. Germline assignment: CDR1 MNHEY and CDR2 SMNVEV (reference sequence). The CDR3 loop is CASSTLDRVDEQFF. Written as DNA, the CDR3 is TGTGCCAGCAGTACCCTGGACAGGGTTGATGAGCAGTTCTTC.

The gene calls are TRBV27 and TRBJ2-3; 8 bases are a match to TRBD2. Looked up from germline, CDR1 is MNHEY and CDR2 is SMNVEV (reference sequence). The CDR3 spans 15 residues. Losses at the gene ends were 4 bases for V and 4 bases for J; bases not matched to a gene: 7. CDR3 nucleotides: TGTGCCAGCAGTTGGTCGGGGGGGCACCCAGATACGCAGTATTTT. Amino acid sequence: CASSWSGGHPDTQYF.

The CDR3, as DNA: TGTGCCAGCAGCCGGAACAGGGGGACTGAAGCTTTCTTT. It specifies CASSRNRGTEAFF. The V and J genes are TRBV7-2 and TRBJ1-1; 8 nucleotides line up with TRBD1. The CDR3 contains 13 residues. Looked up from germline, CDR1 is SGHTA and CDR2 is FQGNSA. J lost 5 bases, V lost 5 bases, and 4 bases had no gene match.

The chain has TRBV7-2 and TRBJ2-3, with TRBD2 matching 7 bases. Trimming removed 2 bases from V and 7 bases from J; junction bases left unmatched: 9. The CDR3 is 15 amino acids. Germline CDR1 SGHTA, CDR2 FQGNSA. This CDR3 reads CASSLQAGLGNTQYF. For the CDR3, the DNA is TGTGCCAGCAGCTTACAGGCAGGACTAGGGAATACGCAGTATTTT.

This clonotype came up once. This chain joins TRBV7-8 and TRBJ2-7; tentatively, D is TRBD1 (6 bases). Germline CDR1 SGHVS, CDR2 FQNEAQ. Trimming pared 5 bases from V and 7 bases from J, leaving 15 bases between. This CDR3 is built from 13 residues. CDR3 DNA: TGTGCCAGCAGCCCTAACAGGGCAGGGGAGCAGTACTTC. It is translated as CASSPNRAGEQYF.

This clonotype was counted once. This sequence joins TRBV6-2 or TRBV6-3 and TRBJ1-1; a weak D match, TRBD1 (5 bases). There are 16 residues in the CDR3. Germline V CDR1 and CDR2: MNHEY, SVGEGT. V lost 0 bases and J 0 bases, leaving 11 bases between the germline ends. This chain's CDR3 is CASSYSRGGMNTEAFF. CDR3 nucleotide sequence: TGTGCCAGCAGTTACTCGAGGGGAGGGATGAACACTGAAGCTTTCTTT.

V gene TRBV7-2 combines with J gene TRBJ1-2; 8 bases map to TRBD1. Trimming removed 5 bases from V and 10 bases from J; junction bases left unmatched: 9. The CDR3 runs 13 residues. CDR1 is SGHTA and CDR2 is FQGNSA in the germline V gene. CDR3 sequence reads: CASSPWTGTLYTF. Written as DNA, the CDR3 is TGTGCCAGCAGCCCATGGACAGGGACCCTCTACACCTTC.

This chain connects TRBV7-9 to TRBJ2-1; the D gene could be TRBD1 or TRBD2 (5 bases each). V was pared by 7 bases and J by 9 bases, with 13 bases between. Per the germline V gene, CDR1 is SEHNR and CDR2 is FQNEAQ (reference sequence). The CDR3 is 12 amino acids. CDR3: CASTPPGGEQFF. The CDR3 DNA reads TGTGCCAGCACCCCCCCTGGGGGTGAGCAGTTCTTC.

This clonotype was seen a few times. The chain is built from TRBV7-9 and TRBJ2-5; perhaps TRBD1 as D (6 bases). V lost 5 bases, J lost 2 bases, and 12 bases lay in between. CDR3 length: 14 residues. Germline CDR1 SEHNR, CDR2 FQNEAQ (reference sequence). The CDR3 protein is CASSARDTQETQYF. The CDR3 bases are TGTGCCAGCAGCGCCCGGGACACACAAGAGACCCAGTACTTC.

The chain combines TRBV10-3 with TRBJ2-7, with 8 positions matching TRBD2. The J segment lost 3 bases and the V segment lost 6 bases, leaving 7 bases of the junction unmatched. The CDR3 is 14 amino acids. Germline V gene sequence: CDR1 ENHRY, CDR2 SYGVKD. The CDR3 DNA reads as TGTGCCATCAGCAGGACTAGCTTACTCTACGAGCAGTACTTC. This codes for CAISRTSLLYEQYF.

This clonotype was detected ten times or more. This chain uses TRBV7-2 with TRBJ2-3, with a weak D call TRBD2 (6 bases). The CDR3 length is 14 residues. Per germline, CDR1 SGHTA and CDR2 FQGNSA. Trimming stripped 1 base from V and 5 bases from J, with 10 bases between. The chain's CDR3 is CASSLDPGGDTQYF. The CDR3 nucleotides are TGTGCCAGCAGCTTAGACCCCGGGGGAGATACGCAGTATTTT.

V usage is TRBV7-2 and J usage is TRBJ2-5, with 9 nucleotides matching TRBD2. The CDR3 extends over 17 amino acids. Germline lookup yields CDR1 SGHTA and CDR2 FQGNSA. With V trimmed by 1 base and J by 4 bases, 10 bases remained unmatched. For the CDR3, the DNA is TGTGCCAGCAGCTTAGGGGAACTAGCGGGTGATCGAGAGACCCAGTACTTC. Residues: CASSLGELAGDRETQYF.

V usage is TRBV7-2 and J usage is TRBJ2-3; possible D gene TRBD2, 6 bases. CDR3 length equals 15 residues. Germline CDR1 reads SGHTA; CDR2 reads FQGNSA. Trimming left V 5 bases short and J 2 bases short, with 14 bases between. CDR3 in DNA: TGTGCCAGCAGCCCCGGGGGACCACTCACAGATACGCAGTATTTT. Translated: CASSPGGPLTDTQYF.

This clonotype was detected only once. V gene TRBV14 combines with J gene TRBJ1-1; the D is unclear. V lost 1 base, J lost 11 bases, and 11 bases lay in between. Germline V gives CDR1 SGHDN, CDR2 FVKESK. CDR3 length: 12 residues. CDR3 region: CASSQGGMGAFF. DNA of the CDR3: TGTGCCAGCAGCCAAGGAGGGATGGGGGCTTTCTTT.

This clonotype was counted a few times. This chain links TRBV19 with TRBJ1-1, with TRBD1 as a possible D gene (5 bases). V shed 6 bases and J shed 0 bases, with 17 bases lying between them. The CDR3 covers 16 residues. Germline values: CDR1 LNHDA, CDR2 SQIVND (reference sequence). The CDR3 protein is CASRNELGGMNTEAFF. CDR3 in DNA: TGTGCCAGTAGGAACGAACTGGGGGGGATGAACACTGAAGCTTTCTTT.

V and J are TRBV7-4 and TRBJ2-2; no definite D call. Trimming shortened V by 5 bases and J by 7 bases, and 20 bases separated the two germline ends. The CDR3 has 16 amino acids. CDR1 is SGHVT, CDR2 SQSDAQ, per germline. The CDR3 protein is CASSALGYPMGGELFF. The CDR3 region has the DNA TGTGCCAGCAGCGCTCTAGGGTATCCGATGGGCGGGGAGCTGTTTTTT. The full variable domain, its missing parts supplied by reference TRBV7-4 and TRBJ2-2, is GAGVSQSPRYKVAKRGRDVALRCDSISGHVTLYWYRQTLGQGSEVLTYSQSDAQRDKSGRPSGRFSAERPERSVSTLKIQRTEQGDSAVYLCASSALGYPMGGELFFGEGSRLTVL.

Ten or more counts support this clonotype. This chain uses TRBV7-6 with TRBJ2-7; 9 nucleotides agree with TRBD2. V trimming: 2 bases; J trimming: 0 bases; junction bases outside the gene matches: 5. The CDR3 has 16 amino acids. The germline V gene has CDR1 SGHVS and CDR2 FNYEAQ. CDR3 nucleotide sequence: TGTGCCAGCAGCTTATGGGCTAGCGGGGACTCCTACGAGCAGTACTTC. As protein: CASSLWASGDSYEQYF.

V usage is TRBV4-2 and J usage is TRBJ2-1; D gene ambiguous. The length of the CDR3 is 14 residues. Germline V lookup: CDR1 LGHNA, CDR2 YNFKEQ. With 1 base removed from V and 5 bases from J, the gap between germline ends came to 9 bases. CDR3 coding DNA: TGTGCCAGCAGCCAAGTTTTACAACACAATGAGCAGTTCTTC. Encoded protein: CASSQVLQHNEQFF.

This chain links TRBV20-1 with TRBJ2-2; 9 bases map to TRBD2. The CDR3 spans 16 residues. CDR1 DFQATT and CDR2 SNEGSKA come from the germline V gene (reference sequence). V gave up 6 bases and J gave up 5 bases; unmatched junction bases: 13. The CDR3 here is CSALCDSGRCTGELFF. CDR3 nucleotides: TGCAGTGCCTTATGTGATAGCGGGAGATGTACCGGGGAGCTGTTTTTT.

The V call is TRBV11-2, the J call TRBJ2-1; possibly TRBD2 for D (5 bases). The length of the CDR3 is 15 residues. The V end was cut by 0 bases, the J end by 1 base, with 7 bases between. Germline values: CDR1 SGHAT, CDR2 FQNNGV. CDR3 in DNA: TGTGCCAGCAGCTTAGAGGGAGTATCCTACAATGAGCAGTTCTTC. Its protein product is CASSLEGVSYNEQFF.

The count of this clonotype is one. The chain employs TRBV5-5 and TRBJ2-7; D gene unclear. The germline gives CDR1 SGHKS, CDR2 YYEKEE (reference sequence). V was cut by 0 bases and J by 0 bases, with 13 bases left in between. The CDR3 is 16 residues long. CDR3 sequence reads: CASSLAWQRSSYEQYF. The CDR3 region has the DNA TGTGCCAGCAGCTTGGCCTGGCAGAGGAGCTCCTACGAGCAGTACTTC.